The entry below describes one T cell receptor (beta chain). The antigen it binds to is not known. The record has no base qualities; no much larger clone is one base away. The CDR3, from cysteine to phenylalanine, totals 16 residues. CDR3 DNA only is kept here, 48 bases in frame from base 1. Via the germline V gene, CDR1 is SGHTA and CDR2 FQGTGA. The germline ends are 23 bases apart after V is trimmed by 6 bases and J by 8 bases. This entry comes from a study of post-analysis software for immune sequencing data (dated by TCRdb to about 2015). With respect to the entire study: Disease courses on record covered relapsing-remitting, secondary progressive and progressive-relapsing multiple sclerosis, though some patients had no subtype annotation. The patient repertoires were set against around eleven previously published healthy control repertoires from donors whose ages ranged from roughly 6 to 25 years. A subset of samples was prepared in parallel using single-end sample barcoding, then pooled and co-amplified after Illumina adapter ligation. Overall study outcomes, separate from this receptor: Roughly 5 TRBV segments, including TRBV5-6, TRBV5-1 and TRBV20-1, were significantly more frequent in patients than controls. The control group was slightly older than the multiple sclerosis patient group. When samples were clustered directly using the F measure, samples prepared in the same batch co-clustered strongly, which prompted a batch-effect correction. Significantly lower normalized Chao1 diversity was found in multiple sclerosis patients than in controls, suggesting substantial peripheral T-cell clonal expansion.

To demonstrate the VDJtools post-analysis software, the study profiled TCR beta repertoires from the peripheral blood of 13 young patients with multiple sclerosis. Multiple sclerosis patients were children and adolescents aged roughly 6 to 17 years. The library was obtained by PCR. This sample was sequenced with an Illumina HiSeq 2500. Unique molecular identifiers were incorporated into TCR beta cDNA libraries to reduce PCR and sequencing biases. Some 500,000 cDNA molecules were obtained per 1 to 10 million input T cells, so each molecule approximated one T cell. The patient libraries were prepared and sequenced with the same protocol used for the earlier healthy control dataset. Samples belonging to the same batch were prepared together, multiplexed and sequenced on a shared HiSeq lane. The published analysis was carried out like this. MIGEC handled the raw barcoded reads, throwing out single-read molecular identifier groups before consensus assembly and CDR3 extraction. VDJtools was used for post-analysis of the clonotype tables, and diversity was normalized by down-sampling every dataset to the size of the smallest sample. In repertoire overlap clustering, CDR3 amino acid sequences, but not nucleotide sequences, were matched to correct batch-related cross-sample contamination. TCRdb trimmed the raw reads at Q25, called clones with MiXCR and kept productive beta chains. Each record represents a unique CDR3 protein, reported with the most common genes and DNA among its rows. In this record, the V and J calls reflect TCRdb's handling and not the investigators' own analysis. A total of almost 700,000 distinct CDR3 sequences appear in this sample, 55% to 70% of them only once. Roughly 12% of the sample is in the top ten clones.

The sequence was collected from a girl aged 2-10 years with multiple sclerosis. The source material was blood. The rearranged segments are TRBV7-3 and TRBJ2-1; the D region is possibly TRBD1 or TRBD2, each matching across 5 bases. In nucleotides, the sequence is TGTGCCAGCAGTCCCAATTCGGGACCCGAGGGGCATGAGCAGTTCTTC. Its translation is CASSPNSGPEGHEQFF. The reference TRBV7-3 and TRBJ2-1 proteins fill in what lies around the CDR3, so the full variable domain reads GAGVSQTPSNKVTEKGKYVELRCDPISGHTALYWYRQSLGQGPEFLIYFQGTGAADDSGLPNDRFFAVRPEGSVSTLKIQRTERGDSAVYLCASSPNSGPEGHEQFFGPGTRLTVL.